The TCR beta chain described here comes from a study of OX40 agonist ivuxolimab in advanced cancers. With 6 bases removed from V and 2 bases from J, the gap between germline ends came to 14 bases. The CDR3 has 15 amino acids. CDR1 and CDR2 (germline): MDHEN, SYDVKM. Patients who had autoimmune disease history or got systemic immunosuppression were left out. Clones were read by immunoSEQ multiplex PCR, and TCRdb kept only the in-frame ones, dropping some. The repertoire has about 58,000 clones, around 80% of them found once; the top ten carry 1.9%. This sequence originates from an adult with an advanced solid tumor such as melanoma, head and neck, liver or kidney cancer. The chain uses TRBV28 and TRBJ1-5; perhaps TRBD1 as D (5 bases). Sequencing was performed on CD4+ or CD8+ T cells sorted from blood, taken in a trial of the OX40 agonist ivuxolimab. CDR3 residues: CASSLGGGGNQPQHF. DNA for the CDR3: TGTGCCAGCAGCCTTGGGGGGGGAGGCAATCAGCCCCAGCATTTT.